One sample yielded the 31 T cell receptor beta chains listed below, sequenced in a study of OX40 agonist ivuxolimab in advanced cancers. Clones were sequenced by immunoSEQ multiplex PCR, and TCRdb holds only the in-frame ones, with some missing. The sample yields over 95,000 clones, 70% to 85% seen once. Specimen: CD4+ or CD8+ T cells sorted from blood, collected in a trial of the OX40 agonist ivuxolimab. The source of these receptors is an adult with an advanced solid tumor such as melanoma, head and neck, liver or kidney cancer.

This clone appeared a single time. The V gene is TRBV6-5, the J gene TRBJ2-4, with a weak D call TRBD1 (6 bases). V was trimmed by 0 bases and J by 12 bases, leaving 18 bases between them. Germline V gene lookup returns CDR1 MNHEY and CDR2 SVGAGI. This CDR3 region has 15 residues. The CDR3 DNA sequence: TGTGCCAGCAGTTACTCTGCTGTATTGACAGGTTATCAGTACTTC. Its protein product is CASSYSAVLTGYQYF.

This chain connects TRBV5-8 to TRBJ2-1, with 7 bases matching TRBD2. Trimming took 6 bases from V and 3 from J; bases not matched to a gene: 12. The CDR3 has 16 amino acids. Germline V lookup: CDR1 SGHTS, CDR2 YDEGEE. DNA of the CDR3: TGTGCCAGCACCAAGACTAGCCCCTACTTCTACAATGAGCAGTTCTTC. Translating it yields CASTKTSPYFYNEQFF.

The chain is built from TRBV18 and TRBJ2-3, with D perhaps matching TRBD2 (6 bases). The CDR3 has 15 residues. Germline CDR1 and CDR2: KGHSH and LQKENI. Trimming took 3 bases from V and 3 from J, leaving 13 bases between them. The CDR3 here is CASSPLGRGTDTQYF. CDR3 sequence (DNA): TGTGCCAGCTCACCTCTCGGGAGAGGGACAGATACGCAGTATTTT.

The V and J genes are TRBV11-1 and TRBJ2-5; 10 bases line up with TRBD1. The CDR3 extends over 13 amino acids. Germline loops: CDR1 SGHAT, CDR2 FQDESV (reference sequence). V lost 5 bases, J lost 5 bases, and 2 bases stayed unmatched. This CDR3 reads CASSRDRGETQYF. CDR3 sequence (DNA): TGTGCCAGCAGCCGGGACAGGGGTGAGACCCAGTACTTC.

The V and J genes are TRBV6-5 and TRBJ1-6, with TRBD1 as a possible D gene (5 bases). Germline assignment: CDR1 MNHEY and CDR2 SVGAGI. V was trimmed by 7 bases and J by 7 bases, leaving 17 bases between them. The CDR3 contains 15 residues. In nucleotides, the CDR3 is TGTGCCAGCACCCGCGAAGGCCGGGGGAATTCACCCCTCCACTTT. This encodes CASTREGRGNSPLHF.

This chain connects TRBV6-1 to TRBJ2-5; no clear D gene. The ends were cut back, 2 bases at V and 0 bases at J, with 13 bases in the middle. This CDR3 comprises 16 residues. Per the germline V gene, CDR1 is MNHNS and CDR2 is SASEGT. The DNA for the CDR3 is TGTGCCAGCAGTGAATTAACACTGACTTACCAAGAGACCCAGTACTTC. This sequence encodes CASSELTLTYQETQYF.

This clone has just one count. The chain uses TRBV7-2 and TRBJ2-2, with a possible D match to TRBD2 (6 bases). The V gene lost 7 bases and the J gene lost 4 bases, with 10 bases spanning the gap. The CDR3 runs 13 residues. CDR1 is SGHTA and CDR2 is FQGNSA in the germline V gene. CDR3 region: CASNIGGTGELFF. Written as DNA, the CDR3 is TGTGCCAGCAACATCGGGGGCACCGGGGAGCTGTTTTTT.

This chain links TRBV10-1 with TRBJ2-2, with D perhaps matching TRBD1 (5 bases). Per germline, CDR1 WNHNN and CDR2 SYGVQD (reference sequence). The CDR3 sequence is 14 residues long. Trimming left V 4 bases short and J 2 bases short, with 8 bases between. The CDR3 sequence: CASSGTSNTGELFF. The CDR3 nucleotides are TGCGCCAGCAGTGGGACAAGCAACACCGGGGAGCTGTTTTTT.

The V gene is TRBV27, the J gene TRBJ1-5; the D gene is possibly TRBD1 (6 bases). V gave up 4 bases and J gave up 1 base, with 11 bases separating them. This CDR3 is built from 15 residues. CDR1 MNHEY and CDR2 SMNVEV come from the germline V gene (reference sequence). CDR3 DNA sequence: TGTGCCAGCAGTTCAGGCAGGGGAAGCAATCAGCCCCAGCATTTT. Translating it yields CASSSGRGSNQPQHF.

This chain joins TRBV9 and TRBJ2-5; D is perhaps TRBD1 (6 bases). In germline, CDR1 is SGDLS, CDR2 YYNGEE. The length of the CDR3 is 13 residues. Trimming left V 3 bases short and J 5 bases short, with 11 bases between. CDR3 bases: TGTGCCAGCAGCGACCCGAGGGGGGAGACCCAGTACTTC. This sequence encodes CASSDPRGETQYF.

The chain has TRBV19 and TRBJ2-1; the match to TRBD2 covers 12 bases. CDR1 is LNHDA, CDR2 SQIVND, per germline (reference sequence). CDR3 size: 15 residues. Losses at the gene ends were 5 bases for V and 9 bases for J; bases not matched to a gene: 8. CDR3 sequence: CASSPFLTSGGEQFF. The CDR3 coding sequence is TGTGCCAGTAGTCCTTTTCTGACTAGCGGGGGTGAGCAGTTCTTC.

The chain links TRBV19 to TRBJ1-1, with 7 positions matching TRBD1. Trimming took 8 bases from V and 7 from J; bases not matched to a gene: 10. The CDR3 consists of 13 residues. The V gene's germline CDR1 is LNHDA and CDR2 SQIVND (reference sequence). The CDR3 nucleotides are TGTGCCAGTCAAGGGGGCATAGGGGGTGAAGCTTTCTTT. Its protein product is CASQGGIGGEAFF. The variable domain in full, with the rest retrieved from reference TRBV19 and TRBJ1-1, is DGGITQSPKYLFRKEGQNVTLSCEQNLNHDAMYWYRQDPGQGLRLIYYSQIVNDFQKGDIAEGYSVSREKKESFPLTVTSAQKNPTAFYLCASQGGIGGEAFFGQGTRLTVV.

The rearrangement joins TRBV4-3 to TRBJ2-6; D is perhaps TRBD1 (5 bases). The germline CDR1 and CDR2 sequences are LGHNA and YSLEER. The CDR3 consists of 17 residues. Trimming removed 0 bases at V and 1 base at J, with 10 bases between. The CDR3 DNA follows: TGCGCCAGCAGCCAAGATCGACCAGGGTCTGGGGCCAACGTCCTGACTTTC. This codes for CASSQDRPGSGANVLTF.

This clone was detected once. This chain uses TRBV6-5 with TRBJ2-7, with D maybe TRBD2 (6 bases). Trimming removed 6 bases at V and 5 bases at J, with 17 bases between. The germline V gene encodes CDR1 MNHEY and CDR2 SVGAGI. The CDR3 totals 14 residues. CDR3 nucleotide sequence: TGTGCCAGCAGGGGGAGACGGGAGTCCCACGAGCAGTACTTC. Its protein product is CASRGRRESHEQYF.

The gene calls are TRBV28 and TRBJ2-5; the match to TRBD1 covers 7 bases. The CDR3 consists of 16 residues. CDR1 is MDHEN and CDR2 is SYDVKM in the germline V gene. V shed 4 bases, J shed 0 bases, and the junction held 8 bases outside the gene matches. CDR3 amino acids: CASSSAGTAYQETQYF. DNA for the CDR3: TGTGCCAGCAGTTCAGCCGGGACAGCGTACCAAGAGACCCAGTACTTC.

V is TRBV9 and J is TRBJ2-3; D remains unclear. Germline V gene sequence: CDR1 SGDLS, CDR2 YYNGEE. The CDR3 runs to 13 residues. V was shortened by 0 bases and J by 10 bases, with 12 bases between the two germline ends. The DNA for the CDR3 is TGTGCCAGCAGCGTAGAGGACCGAATGGCGCAGTATTTT. It codes for CASSVEDRMAQYF.

The genes are TRBV9 and TRBJ2-1; 8 nucleotides match TRBD2. Germline assignment: CDR1 SGDLS and CDR2 YYNGEE. The CDR3 sequence is 16 residues long. Trimming cost V 2 bases and J 3 bases; bases outside gene matches: 7. Written as DNA, the CDR3 is TGTGCCAGCAGCGTCGGGGGGGACTCCAGCTACAATGAGCAGTTCTTC. Its translation is CASSVGGDSSYNEQFF.

A note on this clone: Other DNA sequences in the same sample also yield this CDR3. The chain uses TRBV28 and TRBJ1-5; D is ambiguous. The germline V and J ends were trimmed by 6 bases and 0 bases, with 3 bases remaining between them. The CDR3 spans 12 residues. CDR1 is MDHEN and CDR2 is SYDVKM in the germline V gene. CDR3 bases: TGTGCCAGCAGATATAGCAATCAGCCCCAGCATTTT. It codes for CASRYSNQPQHF.

V and J are TRBV6-6 and TRBJ1-1; TRBD1 matches at 9 bases. The V and J ends lost 10 bases and 4 bases, in that order; junction bases with no gene match: 4. Germline V gene data show CDR1 as MNHNY and CDR2 as SVGAGI (reference sequence). The CDR3 extends over 12 amino acids. This CDR3 is CAIQTGGTEAFF. CDR3 DNA sequence: TGTGCCATCCAGACAGGGGGCACTGAAGCTTTCTTT.

The rearrangement links TRBV7-2 to TRBJ2-7; TRBD1 aligns across 9 bases. Germline V gene data show CDR1 as SGHTA and CDR2 as FQGNSA. The CDR3 covers 16 residues. V trimming: 5 bases; J trimming: 1 base; junction bases outside the gene matches: 9. The CDR3 coding sequence is TGTGCCAGCAGCCGAAGGGAGGGGACAGGGTCCTACGAGCAGTACTTC. Translated: CASSRREGTGSYEQYF.

V usage is TRBV19 and J usage is TRBJ2-6; 7 bases are a match to TRBD2. The CDR3 totals 23 residues. V shed 6 bases and J 1 base; nucleotides not matched to a gene: 27. CDR1 and CDR2 from the germline V gene are LNHDA and SQIVND (reference sequence). CDR3 DNA: TGTGCCAGTAGATGGACCTTAGGTAGCGGGCAACGTCGAAGTCAGTCTGGGGCCAACGTCCTGACTTTC. It is translated as CASRWTLGSGQRRSQSGANVLTF. Full variable domain (outside the CDR3, taken from reference TRBV19 and TRBJ2-6): DGGITQSPKYLFRKEGQNVTLSCEQNLNHDAMYWYRQDPGQGLRLIYYSQIVNDFQKGDIAEGYSVSREKKESFPLTVTSAQKNPTAFYLCASRWTLGSGQRRSQSGANVLTFGAGSRLTVL.

V usage is TRBV15 and J usage is TRBJ2-1; D is possibly TRBD1 (6 bases). The V gene's germline CDR1 is LNHNV and CDR2 YYDKDF (reference sequence). The CDR3 length is 14 residues. V was pared by 3 bases and J by 7 bases, with 13 bases between. The CDR3 region has the DNA TGTGCCACCAGCAGGCAAGGGGGATGGAATGAGCAGTTCTTC. It translates to CATSRQGGWNEQFF.

The rearrangement joins TRBV5-4 to TRBJ1-2; D is ambiguous. Per germline, CDR1 SGHNT and CDR2 YYREEE (reference sequence). Trimming stripped 1 base from V and 4 bases from J, with 8 bases between. The CDR3 has 13 amino acids. CDR3 loop: CASSLSAGYGYTF. DNA for the CDR3: TGTGCCAGCAGCTTGTCGGCGGGCTATGGCTACACCTTC.

V is TRBV7-9 and J is TRBJ1-6; D might be TRBD1 (5 bases). V was cut by 3 bases and J by 7 bases, with 13 bases left in between. The CDR3 loop spans 15 amino acids. Germline assignment: CDR1 SEHNR and CDR2 FQNEAQ (reference sequence). The CDR3 coding sequence is TGTGCCAGCAGCTTTTCGGGACCAAACAATTCACCCCTCCACTTT. Translated, it gives CASSFSGPNNSPLHF.

This chain uses TRBV7-9 with TRBJ2-7, with D possibly being TRBD1 or TRBD2 (5 bases each). Trimming took 4 bases from V and 2 from J, leaving 12 bases between them. The germline V gene has CDR1 SEHNR and CDR2 FQNEAQ (reference sequence). CDR3 length equals 14 residues. CDR3 residues: CASSWGDRAYEQYF. DNA for the CDR3: TGTGCCAGCAGCTGGGGAGACAGAGCCTACGAGCAGTACTTC.

The genes are TRBV27 and TRBJ2-7, with D tentatively TRBD1 (6 bases). V shed 5 bases and J shed 6 bases, with 14 bases lying between them. The V gene's germline CDR1 is MNHEY and CDR2 SMNVEV (reference sequence). The CDR3 has 13 residues. CDR3 DNA sequence: TGTGCCAGCAGTCGGCCCCAGGGGACCGAGCAGTACTTC. Its translation is CASSRPQGTEQYF.

There are a few counts of this clone. This sequence joins TRBV10-3 and TRBJ1-6, with D unclear. From germline, CDR1 is ENHRY and CDR2 SYGVKD. Trimming removed 0 bases from V and 7 bases from J, with 10 bases in between. This CDR3 spans 15 amino acids. The CDR3 nucleotides are TGTGCCATCAGTGAGTCAGCAGGACGGAATTCACCCCTCCACTTT. Its translation is CAISESAGRNSPLHF.

The chain links TRBV5-6 to TRBJ1-1; D is perhaps TRBD1 (6 bases). CDR3 length equals 13 residues. Trimming shortened V by 1 base and J by 8 bases, and 12 bases separated the two germline ends. CDR1 SGHDT and CDR2 YYEEEE come from the germline V gene. DNA of the CDR3: TGTGCCAGCAGCTTGCCGGGGGGCTCGGAAGCTTTCTTT. It yields the protein CASSLPGGSEAFF.

The chain couples TRBV30 to TRBJ2-5; D tentatively reads TRBD1 or TRBD2 (6 bases each). CDR1 is GTSNPN, CDR2 SVGIG, per germline (reference sequence). The CDR3 has 15 amino acids. V was shortened by 0 bases and J by 4 bases, with 15 bases between the two germline ends. CDR3 sequence (DNA): TGTGCCTGGAGTGTAGGAGGGGGTGTTTCAGAGACCCAGTACTTC. Its translation: CAWSVGGGVSETQYF.

This clone was observed a handful of times. This chain connects TRBV14 to TRBJ2-5; 10 bases line up with TRBD2. V lost 4 bases to trimming and J lost 7 bases; unmatched junction nucleotides: 18. Germline V gene sequence: CDR1 SGHDN, CDR2 FVKESK. CDR3 length: 18 residues. The CDR3 sequence is CASSPLTRASGSDGTQYF. CDR3 sequence (DNA): TGTGCCAGCAGCCCTCTAACCCGGGCTAGCGGGAGCGATGGGACCCAGTACTTC.

This clone was seen once. The rearrangement links TRBV11-2 to TRBJ1-6, with D perhaps TRBD1 (6 bases). The CDR3 covers 17 residues. Germline loops: CDR1 SGHAT, CDR2 FQNNGV. Trimming cost V 2 bases and J 6 bases, with 17 bases left between them. The CDR3: CASSLSGRGAVNSPLHF. The CDR3 nucleotides read TGTGCCAGCAGCTTATCCGGGCGGGGGGCGGTTAATTCACCCCTCCACTTT.